The clone carrying this T cell receptor beta chain came up many times. Breast cancer patients provided tissue from their axillary draining lymph nodes. Germline trimming cut 7 bases from V and 12 bases from J; bases unmatched to any gene: 15. The germline gives CDR1 SNHLY, CDR2 FYNNEI. This CDR3 region has 15 residues. This record belongs to a study of breast tumors, draining lymph nodes, adjacent tissues. One entry per CDR3 protein results from TCRdb running MiXCR on the multiplex PCR reads. Among some 130,000 distinct CDR3 sequences listed, approximately 20% were seen once. The chain combines TRBV2 with TRBJ1-4; 9 bases align to TRBD1. The sample taken for sequencing was axillary lymph node tissue. This receptor was obtained from a female donor with breast cancer. Some clones in this sample may be carry-over from other donors' samples. CDR3 protein: CASNEGGQGRVELFF. The DNA for the CDR3 is TGTGCCAGCAACGAAGGGGGACAGGGACGTGTGGAACTGTTTTTT.